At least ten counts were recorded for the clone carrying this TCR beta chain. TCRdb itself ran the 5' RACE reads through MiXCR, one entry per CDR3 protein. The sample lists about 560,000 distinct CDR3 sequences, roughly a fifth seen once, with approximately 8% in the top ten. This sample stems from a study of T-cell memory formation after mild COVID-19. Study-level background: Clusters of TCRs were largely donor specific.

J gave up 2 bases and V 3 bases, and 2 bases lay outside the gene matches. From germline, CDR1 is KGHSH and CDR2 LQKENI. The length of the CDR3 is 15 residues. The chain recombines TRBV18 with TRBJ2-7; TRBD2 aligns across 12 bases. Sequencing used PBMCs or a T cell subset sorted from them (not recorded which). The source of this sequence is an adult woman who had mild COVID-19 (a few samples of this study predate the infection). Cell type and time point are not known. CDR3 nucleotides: TGTGCCAGCTCACCTCTAGCGGGGGGGGCCTACGAGCAGTACTTC. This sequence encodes CASSPLAGGAYEQYF.